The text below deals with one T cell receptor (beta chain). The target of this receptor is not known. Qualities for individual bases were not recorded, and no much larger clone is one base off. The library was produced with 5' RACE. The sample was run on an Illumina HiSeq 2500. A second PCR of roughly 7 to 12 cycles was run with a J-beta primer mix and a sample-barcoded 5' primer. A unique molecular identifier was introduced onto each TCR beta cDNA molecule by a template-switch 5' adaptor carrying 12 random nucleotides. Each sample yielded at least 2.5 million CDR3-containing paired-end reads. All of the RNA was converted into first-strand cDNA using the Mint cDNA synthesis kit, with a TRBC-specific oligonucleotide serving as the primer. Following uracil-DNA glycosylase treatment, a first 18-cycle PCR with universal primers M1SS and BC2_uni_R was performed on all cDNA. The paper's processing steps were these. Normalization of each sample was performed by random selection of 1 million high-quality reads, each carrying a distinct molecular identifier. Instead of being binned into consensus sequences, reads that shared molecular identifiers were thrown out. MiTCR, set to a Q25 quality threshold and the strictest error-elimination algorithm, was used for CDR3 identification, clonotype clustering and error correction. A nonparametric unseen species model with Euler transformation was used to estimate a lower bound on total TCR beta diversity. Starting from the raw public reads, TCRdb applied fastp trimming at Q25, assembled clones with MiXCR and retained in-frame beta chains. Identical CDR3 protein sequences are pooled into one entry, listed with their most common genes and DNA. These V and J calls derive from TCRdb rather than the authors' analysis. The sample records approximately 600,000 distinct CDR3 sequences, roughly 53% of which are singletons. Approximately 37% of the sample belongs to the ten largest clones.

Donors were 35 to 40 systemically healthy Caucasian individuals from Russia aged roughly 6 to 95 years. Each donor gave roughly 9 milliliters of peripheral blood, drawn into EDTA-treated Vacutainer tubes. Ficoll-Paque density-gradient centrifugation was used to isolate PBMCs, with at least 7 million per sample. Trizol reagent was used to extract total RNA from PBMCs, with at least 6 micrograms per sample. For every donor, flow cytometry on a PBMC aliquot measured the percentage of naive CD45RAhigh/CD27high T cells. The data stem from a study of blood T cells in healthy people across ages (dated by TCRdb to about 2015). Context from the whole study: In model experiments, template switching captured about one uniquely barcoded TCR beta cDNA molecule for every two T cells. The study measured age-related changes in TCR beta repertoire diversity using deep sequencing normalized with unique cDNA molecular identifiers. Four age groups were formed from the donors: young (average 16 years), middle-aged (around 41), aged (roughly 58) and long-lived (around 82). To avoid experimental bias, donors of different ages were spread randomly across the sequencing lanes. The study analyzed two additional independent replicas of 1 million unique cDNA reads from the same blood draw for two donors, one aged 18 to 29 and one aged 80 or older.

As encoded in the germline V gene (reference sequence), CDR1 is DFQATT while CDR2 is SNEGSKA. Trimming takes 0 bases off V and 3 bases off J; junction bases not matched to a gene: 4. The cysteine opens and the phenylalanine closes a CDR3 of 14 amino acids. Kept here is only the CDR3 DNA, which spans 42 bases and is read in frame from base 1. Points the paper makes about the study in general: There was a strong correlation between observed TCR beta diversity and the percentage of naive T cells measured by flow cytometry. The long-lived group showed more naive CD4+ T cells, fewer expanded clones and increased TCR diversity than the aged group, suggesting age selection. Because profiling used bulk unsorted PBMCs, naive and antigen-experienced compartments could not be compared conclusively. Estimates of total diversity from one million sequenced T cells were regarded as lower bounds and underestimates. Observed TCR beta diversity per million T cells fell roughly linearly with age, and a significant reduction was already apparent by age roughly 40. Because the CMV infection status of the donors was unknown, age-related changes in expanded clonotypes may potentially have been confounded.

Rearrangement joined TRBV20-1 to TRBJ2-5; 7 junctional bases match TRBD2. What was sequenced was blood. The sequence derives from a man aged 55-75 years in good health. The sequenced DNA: TGCAGTGCTAGAGATGTGGGGGGGAAAGAGACCCAGTACTTC. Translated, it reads CSARDVGGKETQYF.